The source of this TCR beta chain is a study of blood T cell repertoires in COVID-19. As for the study in general: The United States, Italy and Spain provided the acute and convalescent COVID-19 samples. The analysed material was cDNA or gDNA that came from T cells, B-cell-depleted T cells, or PBMCs.

Profiling relied on immunoSEQ multiplex PCR, and the TCRdb table lists in-frame clones only, not all of them. The table includes approximately 130,000 clones, over 55% detected once. This CDR3 is built from 14 residues. V lost 3 bases to trimming and J lost 7 bases; unmatched junction nucleotides: 6. CDR1 is MNHNS, CDR2 SASEGT, per germline. The V gene is TRBV6-1, the J gene TRBJ1-5, with TRBD1 matching 7 bases. Material: peripheral blood. The TCR was taken from a woman between 70 and 85 years old with acute or convalescent COVID-19. CDR3 DNA: TGTGCCAGCAGTGATCAGGGGGGCATACAGCCCCAGCATTTT. This gives the protein CASSDQGGIQPQHF.